Below are 2 T cell receptor beta chains sequenced from a single sample in a study of blood T cells in healthy people across ages. Alongside a J-beta primer mix, a sample-barcoded 5' primer served in a second PCR lasting roughly 7 to 11 cycles. Each CDR3 protein gets one entry after TCRdb re-called the 5' RACE reads with MiXCR. Of 1.5 million to 2 million distinct CDR3 sequences in the sample, 30% to 35% are singletons; the top ten hold around 10%. Sequencing used blood. These receptors all come from a woman in her 30s in good health.

This clonotype was counted many times. This rearrangement joins TRBV27 to TRBJ2-3; D call uncertain. V lost 7 bases and J lost 11, with 13 bases in between. Germline V gene lookup returns CDR1 MNHEY and CDR2 SMNVEV (reference sequence). The CDR3 is 11 residues long. The chain's CDR3 is CASTFPTGQYF. In nucleotides, the CDR3 is TGTGCCAGCACCTTCCCTACGGGGCAGTATTTT.

The rearrangement joins TRBV20-1 to TRBJ1-2; 8 bases fit TRBD1. The CDR3 spans 12 residues. The germline CDR1 and CDR2 sequences are DFQATT and SNEGSKA (reference sequence). V was pared by 1 base and J by 10 bases, with 5 bases of the junction left unmatched. CDR3 nucleotide sequence: TGCAGTGCTAGAGGGGCACAGGGGGACTACACCTTC. Amino acid sequence: CSARGAQGDYTF.